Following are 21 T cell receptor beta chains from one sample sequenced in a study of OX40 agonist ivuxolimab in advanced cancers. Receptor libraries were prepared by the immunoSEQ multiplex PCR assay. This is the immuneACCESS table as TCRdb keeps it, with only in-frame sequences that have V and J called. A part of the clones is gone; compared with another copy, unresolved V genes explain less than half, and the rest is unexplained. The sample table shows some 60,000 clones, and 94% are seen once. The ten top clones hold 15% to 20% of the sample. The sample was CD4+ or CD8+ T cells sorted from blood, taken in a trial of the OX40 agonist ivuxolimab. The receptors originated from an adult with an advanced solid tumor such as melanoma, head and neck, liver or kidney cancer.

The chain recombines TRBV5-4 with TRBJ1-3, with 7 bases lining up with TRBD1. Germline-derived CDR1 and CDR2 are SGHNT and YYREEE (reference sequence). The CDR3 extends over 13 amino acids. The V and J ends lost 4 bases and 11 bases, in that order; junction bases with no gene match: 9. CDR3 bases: TGTGCCAGCAGCACCGGGACAGCCCCCTCCATATATTTT. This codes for CASSTGTAPSIYF.

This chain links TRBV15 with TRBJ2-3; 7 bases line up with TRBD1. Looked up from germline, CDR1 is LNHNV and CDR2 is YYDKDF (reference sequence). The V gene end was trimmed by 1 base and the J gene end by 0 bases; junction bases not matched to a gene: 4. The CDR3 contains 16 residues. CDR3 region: CATSRGDSISTDTQYF. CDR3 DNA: TGTGCCACCAGCAGAGGGGACAGTATCAGCACAGATACGCAGTATTTT.

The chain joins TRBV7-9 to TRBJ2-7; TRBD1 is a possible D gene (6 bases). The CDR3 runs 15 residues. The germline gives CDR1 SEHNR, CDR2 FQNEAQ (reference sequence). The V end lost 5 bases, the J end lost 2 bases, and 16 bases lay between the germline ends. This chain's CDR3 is CASSPETGYPYEQYF. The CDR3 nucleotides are TGTGCCAGCAGCCCAGAAACAGGGTACCCCTACGAGCAGTACTTC.

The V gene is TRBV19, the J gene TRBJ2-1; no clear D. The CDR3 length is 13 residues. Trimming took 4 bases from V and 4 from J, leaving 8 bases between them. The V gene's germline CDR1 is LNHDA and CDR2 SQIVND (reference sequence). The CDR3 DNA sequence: TGTGCCAGTAGTACCCTTGCATACAATGAGCAGTTCTTC. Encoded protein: CASSTLAYNEQFF.

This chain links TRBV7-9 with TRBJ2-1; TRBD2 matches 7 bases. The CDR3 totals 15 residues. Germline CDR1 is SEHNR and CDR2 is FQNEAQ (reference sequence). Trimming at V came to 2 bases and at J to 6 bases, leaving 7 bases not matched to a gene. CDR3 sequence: CASSLSGTNTNEQFF. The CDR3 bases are TGTGCCAGCAGCTTAAGCGGGACCAATACCAATGAGCAGTTCTTC.

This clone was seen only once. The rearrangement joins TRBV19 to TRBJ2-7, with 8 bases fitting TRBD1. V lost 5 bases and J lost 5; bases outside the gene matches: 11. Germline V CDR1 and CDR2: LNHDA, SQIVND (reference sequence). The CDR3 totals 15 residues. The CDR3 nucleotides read TGTGCCAGTAGTTACGGACAGGGCCTTCTGCACGAGCAGTACTTC. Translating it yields CASSYGQGLLHEQYF.

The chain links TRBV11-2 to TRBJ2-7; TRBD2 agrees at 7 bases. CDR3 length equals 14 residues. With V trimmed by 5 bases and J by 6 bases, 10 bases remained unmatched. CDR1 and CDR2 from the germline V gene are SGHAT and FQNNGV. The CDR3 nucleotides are TGTGCCAGCAGCCCTTCCGGGAGGAGCGGCGAGCAGTACTTC. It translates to CASSPSGRSGEQYF.

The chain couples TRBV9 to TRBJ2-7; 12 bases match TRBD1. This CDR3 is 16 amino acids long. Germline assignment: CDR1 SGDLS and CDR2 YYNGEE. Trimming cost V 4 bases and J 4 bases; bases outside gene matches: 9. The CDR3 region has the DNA TGTGCCAGCAGCTCACCGGGACAGGGGGCTTTTTACGAGCAGTACTTC. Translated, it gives CASSSPGQGAFYEQYF. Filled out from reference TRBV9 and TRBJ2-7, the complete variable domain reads DSGVTQTPKHLITATGQRVTLRCSPRSGDLSVYWYQQSLDQGLQFLIQYYNGEERAKGNILERFSAQQFPDLHSELNLSSLELGDSALYFCASSSPGQGAFYEQYFGPGTRLTVT.

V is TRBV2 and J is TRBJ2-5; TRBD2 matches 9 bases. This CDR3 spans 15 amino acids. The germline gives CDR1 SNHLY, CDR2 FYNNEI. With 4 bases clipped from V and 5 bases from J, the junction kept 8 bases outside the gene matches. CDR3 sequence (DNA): TGTGCCAGCAGTGCTTCGAGGACTAGCGTCGAGACCCAGTACTTC. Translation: CASSASRTSVETQYF.

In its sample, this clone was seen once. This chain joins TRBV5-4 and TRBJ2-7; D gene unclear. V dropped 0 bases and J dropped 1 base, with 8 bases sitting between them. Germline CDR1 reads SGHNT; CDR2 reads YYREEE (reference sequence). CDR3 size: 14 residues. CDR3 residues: CASSLEYMSYEQYF. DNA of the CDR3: TGTGCCAGCAGCTTGGAGTACATGTCCTACGAGCAGTACTTC.

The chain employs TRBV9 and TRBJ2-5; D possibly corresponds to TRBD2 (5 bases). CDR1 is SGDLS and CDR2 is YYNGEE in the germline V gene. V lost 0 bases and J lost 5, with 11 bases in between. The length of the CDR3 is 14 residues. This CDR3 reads CASSVDFPGETQYF. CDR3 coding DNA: TGTGCCAGCAGCGTAGATTTCCCGGGGGAGACCCAGTACTTC.

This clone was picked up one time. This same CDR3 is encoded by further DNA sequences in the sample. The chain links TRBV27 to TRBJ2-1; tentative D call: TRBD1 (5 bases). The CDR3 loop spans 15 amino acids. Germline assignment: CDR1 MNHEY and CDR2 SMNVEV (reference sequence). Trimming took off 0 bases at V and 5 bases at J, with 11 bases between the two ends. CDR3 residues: CASSLSSQGNNEQFF. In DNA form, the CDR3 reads TGTGCCAGCAGTTTATCGAGCCAGGGTAACAATGAGCAGTTCTTC.

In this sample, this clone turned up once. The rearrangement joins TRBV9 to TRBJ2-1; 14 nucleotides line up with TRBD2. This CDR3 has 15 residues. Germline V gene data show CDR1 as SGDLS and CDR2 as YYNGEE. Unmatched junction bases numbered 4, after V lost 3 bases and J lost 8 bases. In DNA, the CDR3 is TGTGCCAGCAGCGAGGGGACTAGCGGGAGCGATGAGCAGTTCTTC. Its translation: CASSEGTSGSDEQFF.

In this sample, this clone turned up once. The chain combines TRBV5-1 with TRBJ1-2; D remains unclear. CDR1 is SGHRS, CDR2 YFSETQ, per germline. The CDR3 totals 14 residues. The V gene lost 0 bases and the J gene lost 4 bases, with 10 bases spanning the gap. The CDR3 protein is CASSLDLASYGYTF. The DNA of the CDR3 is TGCGCCAGCAGCTTGGATTTGGCTTCCTATGGCTACACCTTC.

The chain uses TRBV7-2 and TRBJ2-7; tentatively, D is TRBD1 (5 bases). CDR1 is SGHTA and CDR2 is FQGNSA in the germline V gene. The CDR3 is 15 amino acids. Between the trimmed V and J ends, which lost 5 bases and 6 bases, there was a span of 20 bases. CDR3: CASSPLGAGPREQYF. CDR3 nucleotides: TGTGCCAGCAGCCCGTTAGGGGCAGGCCCCCGCGAGCAGTACTTC.

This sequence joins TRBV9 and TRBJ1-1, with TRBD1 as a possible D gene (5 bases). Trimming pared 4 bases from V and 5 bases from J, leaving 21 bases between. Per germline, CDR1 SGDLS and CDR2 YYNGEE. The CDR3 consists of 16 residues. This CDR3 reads CASSLARDSPGTEAFF. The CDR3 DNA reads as TGTGCCAGCAGCCTCGCCAGGGATAGCCCGGGTACTGAAGCTTTCTTT.

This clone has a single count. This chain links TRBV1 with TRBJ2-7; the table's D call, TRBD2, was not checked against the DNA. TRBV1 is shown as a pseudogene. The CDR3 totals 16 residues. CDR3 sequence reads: CTSSQERGGPGYEQYF. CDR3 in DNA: TGCACCAGCAGCCAAGAACGGGGGGGCCCGGGCTACGAGCAGTACTTC.

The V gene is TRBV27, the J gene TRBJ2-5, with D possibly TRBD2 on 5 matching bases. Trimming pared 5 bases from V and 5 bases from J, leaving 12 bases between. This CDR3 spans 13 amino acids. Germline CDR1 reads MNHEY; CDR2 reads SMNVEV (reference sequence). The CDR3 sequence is CASSPFTGETQYF. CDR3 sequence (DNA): TGTGCCAGCAGTCCCTTCACGGGGGAGACCCAGTACTTC.

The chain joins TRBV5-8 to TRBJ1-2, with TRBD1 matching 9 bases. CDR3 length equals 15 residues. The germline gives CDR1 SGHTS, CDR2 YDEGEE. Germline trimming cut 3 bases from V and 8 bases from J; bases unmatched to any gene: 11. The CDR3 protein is CASSSFPGQGSGYTF. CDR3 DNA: TGTGCCAGCAGCTCATTCCCGGGACAGGGCTCCGGCTACACCTTC.

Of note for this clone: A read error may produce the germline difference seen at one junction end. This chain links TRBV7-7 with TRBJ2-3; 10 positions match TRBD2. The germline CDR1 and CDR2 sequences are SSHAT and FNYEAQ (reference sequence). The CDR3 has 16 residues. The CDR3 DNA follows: TGTGCTAGCACCCTGAGCGTAGCGGGAGGACGAGATACGCAGTATTTT. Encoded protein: CASTLSVAGGRDTQYF.

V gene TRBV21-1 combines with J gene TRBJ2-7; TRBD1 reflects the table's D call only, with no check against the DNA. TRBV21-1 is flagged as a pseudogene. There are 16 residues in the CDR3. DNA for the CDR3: TGTGCCAGCAGCAGGACCAACGACAGGTCAACCTACGAGCAGTACTTC. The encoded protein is CASSRTNDRSTYEQYF.